This T cell receptor beta chain was recorded in a study of T cells after yellow fever vaccination. MiXCR, run by TCRdb on the 5' RACE reads, gives a single entry per CDR3 protein. The sample yields around 320,000 distinct CDR3 sequences, approximately 4% seen once. The ends were cut back, 5 bases at V and 7 bases at J, with 9 bases in the middle. CDR1 is LGHNT, CDR2 FRNRAP, per germline. The CDR3 covers 12 residues. The rearrangement joins TRBV12-5 to TRBJ2-1; D not certain. The sequence was collected from a man younger than 30 who received the YFV17D yellow fever vaccine. The sequences come from PBMCs, collected 15 days after the yellow fever booster vaccination. In DNA form, the CDR3 reads TGTGCTAGTGGTCTTCCCCTTAATGAGCAGTTCTTC. This translates into CASGLPLNEQFF.